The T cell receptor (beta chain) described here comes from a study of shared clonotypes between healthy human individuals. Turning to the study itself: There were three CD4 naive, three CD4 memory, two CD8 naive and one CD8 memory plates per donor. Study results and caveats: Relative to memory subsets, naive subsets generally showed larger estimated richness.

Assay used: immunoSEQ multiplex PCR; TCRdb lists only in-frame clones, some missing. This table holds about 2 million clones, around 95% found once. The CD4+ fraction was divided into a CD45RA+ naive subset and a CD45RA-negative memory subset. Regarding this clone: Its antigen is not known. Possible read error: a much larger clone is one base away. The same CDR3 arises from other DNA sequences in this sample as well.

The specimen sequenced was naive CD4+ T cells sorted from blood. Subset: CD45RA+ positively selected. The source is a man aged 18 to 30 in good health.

CDR3: CAITGDFTEAFF. DNA of the CDR3: TGTGCCATCACCGGGGATTTCACTGAAGCTTTCTTT. The genes are TRBV10-3 and TRBJ1-1; D is unresolved. The V and J ends lost 7 bases and 4 bases respectively, with 10 bases between them. This CDR3 is built from 12 residues. Germline V gives CDR1 ENHRY, CDR2 SYGVKD.